The source of this T cell receptor beta chain is a study of Ad26.COV2.S vaccination and SARS-CoV-2 variants. Study-wide background: Each vaccinee took Ad26.COV2.S intramuscularly, once or twice 56 days apart.

The CDR3 loop spans 17 amino acids. Treatment given: around 19 received Ad26.COV2.S at low or high dose, single or two shots; 5 received placebo; per-sample allocation not given. After the first vaccine or placebo injection, samples were drawn on day 63. Ad26.COV2.S expressed prefusion-stabilized spike from the original Wuhan strain. Study outcomes and limitations: With respect to non-spike TCR breadth, vaccine and placebo recipients were similar. TCR breadth and depth analyses may have underestimated total T cell responses.

Regarding this clone: Its antigen remains unidentified.

Method: immunoSEQ multiplex PCR; TCRdb's copy keeps in-frame clones and lacks some. Of 300,000 to 350,000 clones listed, approximately 86% were seen once; the top ten hold over 8.5%. The chain uses TRBV21-1 and TRBJ2-7; the D call of TRBD2 is as the table states it, not checked on the DNA. TRBV21-1 counts as a pseudogene. The sample in question was peripheral blood, obtained in a trial of Ad26.COV2.S vaccine versus placebo. The receptor was isolated from a person aged 18-60 years who received the Ad26.COV2.S COVID-19 vaccine or a placebo. This CDR3 is CASSKALPYRDYYEQYF. CDR3 nucleotide sequence: TGTGCCAGCAGCAAAGCCCTGCCTTATAGGGACTACTACGAGCAGTACTTC.